This T cell receptor (beta chain) is from a study of T cell responses to AZD1222 COVID-19 vaccine (dated by TCRdb to the early 2020s). At the level of the whole study: AZD1222 recipients given second doses at about 4 weeks or at about 12 weeks were pooled, since spike-specific TCR depth and breadth were not found to differ between the two schedules. Trial participants were enrolled by age into 18-55, 56-69 and 70-plus year subgroups, with about 150, 28 and 57 TCR-sequenced participants respectively. TCR sequencing was performed for over 230 trial participants, of whom some 200 were given two doses of AZD1222 and approximately 26 were given two doses of MenACWY control vaccine. What the work shows at the level of the full study, not this receptor alone: A significant rise in spike-specific TCR breadth and depth was observed after two AZD1222 doses relative to day 0 and relative to MenACWY recipients. Most participants were white British and females outnumbered males, and the authors suggested that clonal diversity may have been underestimated. Vaccine-associated CD4 TCRs spanned the whole spike protein, with dominant responses in regions 160-218 and 743-854. Epitopes outside the regions mutated in the B.1.351 and B.1.1.7 variants were reportedly recognized by nearly half of the unique spike-specific TCRs. Because no samples from the day 14 peak response were available, repertoires could be characterized only after the peak T cell response. The 56-69-year group was small, and its depth increase did not reach significance, likely because of low power. Conclusions about previously exposed vaccinees are limited, since just five to seven AZD1222 recipients were seropositive for SARS-CoV-2 at baseline.

A note on this clone: It lacks a known antigen. Base qualities are not provided; no much larger clone lies one nucleotide away.

The CDR3 regions of human TCRbeta chains were subjected to immunosequencing. On the study's bioinformatics: TCRs in the repertoires were matched against a reference library of SARS-CoV-2-specific TCRs that had been generated with the MIRA antigen-specificity platform. Breadth meant the fraction of unique TCRs that were SARS-CoV-2-associated, whereas depth meant the fraction of total T cells that were SARS-CoV-2-associated. Each spike-specific TCR was assigned to its reactive spike region and to a CD4 or CD8 class using the MIRA data. Log10-transformed breadth and depth values were compared by one-way ANOVA with Sidak's multiple comparisons tests. TCRdb retrieved this table from immuneACCESS and kept in-frame rearrangements only. Not all clones are present; in checked studies, unresolved V genes account for under half, and no reason is known for the remainder. The V and J calls and clone size come from that table; D and trimming were worked out from the DNA. Recorded for this sample are around 95,000 clones; about 86% of them occurred a single time. Approximately 15% of the sample is taken by the ten largest.

Per the publication, the time point label means: baseline before first vaccination. The vaccinee samples were drawn from two UK trials, COV001 and COV002, one of which was a single-blind randomized controlled phase 2/3 trial testing AZD1222 (ChAdOx1 nCoV-19) in healthy adults. For TCRbeta chain sequencing, PBMC samples from trial participants were taken at day 0 and at day 28 after the second dose. As encoded in the germline V gene (reference sequence), CDR1 is MNHEY while CDR2 is SMNVEV. CDR3 length: 12 amino acids, cysteine to phenylalanine. Only CDR3 DNA remains: 36 bases, in frame from the first base. Trimming removed 6 bases from V and 3 bases from J, leaving 8 bases between the germline ends.

This clonotype was obtained from an adult in good health. The chain was built from TRBV27 and TRBJ1-2; no D gene is confidently identified. This specimen was peripheral blood, taken on day 0 of AZD1222 vaccination. In nucleotides, the sequence is TGTGCCAGCAGGAATTGGGACTATGGCTACACCTTC. Translated, this gives CASRNWDYGYTF.